The source of this T cell receptor (beta chain) is a study of early T cells in non-severe SARS-CoV-2 infection. Looking at the study overall: Unpaired chains resulted from sequencing bulk RNA of unsorted whole blood.

The CDR3 covers 13 residues. The V gene end was trimmed by 2 bases and the J gene end by 5 bases; junction bases not matched to a gene: 4. Germline V gives CDR1 DFQATT, CDR2 SNEGSKA (reference sequence). TCRdb re-called the 5' RACE reads with MiXCR, one entry per CDR3 protein. The sample lists tens of thousands of distinct CDR3 sequences, more than 4.5% occurring once. This clonotype has at least ten counts. This sequence originates from an adult who was a healthcare worker with PCR-confirmed SARS-CoV-2 infection or an uninfected control (not recorded which). The rearrangement uses TRBV20-1 and TRBJ1-1; 8 positions match TRBD1. What was sequenced was whole blood. The CDR3 nucleotides are TGCAGTGCTAGACAGGGGGCTGAGACTGAAGCTTTCTTT. It translates to CSARQGAETEAFF.